A selection of T cell receptor beta chains follows, all from one sample in a study of T cell responses to AZD1222 COVID-19 vaccine. The data were produced by immunoSEQ multiplex PCR, yet TCRdb's version contains in-frame clones alone and is incomplete. This table holds around 95,000 clones, 88% found once. The sequences come from peripheral blood, collected on day 0 of AZD1222 vaccination. Receptor source: an adult in good health. CDR3s include the opening cysteine and the closing phenylalanine or tryptophan. Fields, in order: D gene, clone size, J gene, V gene, CDR3 protein, CDR3 DNA. The D gene is left open where the match is weak. Clone size is stated in some rows and not others, as once, few, many or a class when expanded.

NA | NA | TRBJ2-3 | TRBV4-2 | CASSQDPPPLSTDTQYF | TGTGCCAGCAGCCAAGATCCTCCTCCCCTTAGCACAGATACGCAGTATTTT
NA | NA | TRBJ1-5 | TRBV19 | CASSMGSAGEAQPQHF | TGTGCCAGTAGTATGGGGTCGGCGGGGGAGGCACAGCCCCAGCATTTT
NA | NA | TRBJ2-4 | TRBV30 | CAWSEGGRGIQYF | TGTGCCTGGAGTGAGGGGGGCAGGGGCATTCAGTACTTC
NA | NA | TRBJ1-5 | TRBV19 | CASSPGGYSNQPQHF | TGTGCCAGTAGCCCCGGGGGGTATAGCAATCAGCCCCAGCATTTT
TRBD2 | NA | TRBJ2-5 | TRBV28 | CASSLFSSGREGTQYF | TGTGCCAGCAGTTTATTTTCTAGCGGGAGGGAGGGGACCCAGTACTTC
NA | NA | TRBJ1-2 | TRBV27 | CASSLSKNYGYTF | TGTGCCAGCAGTTTATCAAAGAACTATGGCTACACCTTC
TRBD2 | NA | TRBJ2-1 | TRBV5-1 | CASSSFTSGSSYEQFF | TGCGCCAGCAGCTCTTTTACTAGCGGGAGTTCATATGAGCAGTTCTTC
NA | NA | TRBJ2-2 | TRBV29-1 | CSVEVPGDNTGELFF | TGCAGCGTTGAAGTACCAGGGGATAACACCGGGGAGCTGTTTTTT
TRBD2 | NA | TRBJ2-7 | TRBV29-1 | CSVEDTGLAGGYEQYF | TGCAGCGTTGAAGATACGGGACTAGCGGGAGGATACGAGCAGTACTTC
TRBD1 | NA | TRBJ1-1 | TRBV6-5 | CASSPEQGRTEAFF | TGTGCCAGCAGTCCCGAACAGGGGAGGACTGAAGCTTTCTTT
NA | NA | TRBJ1-5 | TRBV9 | CASRPGVITQPQHF | TGTGCCAGCAGGCCAGGGGTCATCACTCAGCCCCAGCATTTT
NA | NA | TRBJ1-2 | TRBV15 | CATSRYVKGYTF | TGTGCCACCAGCAGGTACGTGAAAGGCTACACCTTC
TRBD2 | NA | TRBJ2-5 | TRBV5-1 | CASSLDKGRALAETQYF | TGCGCCAGCAGCTTGGATAAGGGGAGGGCCTTGGCCGAGACCCAGTACTTC
NA | NA | TRBJ2-1 | TRBV23-1 | CASSQSNLVDPNDNEQFF | TGCGCCAGCAGTCAATCAAATCTCGTGGACCCTAACGACAATGAGCAGTTCTTC
TRBD1 | NA | TRBJ1-2 | TRBV4-1 | CASSQQGANYGYTF | TGCGCCAGCAGCCAGCAGGGGGCAAACTATGGCTACACCTTC
TRBD2 | NA | TRBJ2-1 | TRBV19 | CASSPPSGRTSDNEQFF | TGTGCCAGTAGCCCGCCTAGCGGGAGGACATCTGACAATGAGCAGTTCTTC
TRBD2 | NA | TRBJ2-1 | TRBV11-2 | CASSLGGREYDNEQFF | TGTGCCAGCAGCTTAGGAGGGCGGGAGTACGACAATGAGCAGTTCTTC
NA | NA | TRBJ2-3 | TRBV28 | CASSFSGTNTDTQYF | TGTGCCAGCAGTTTTAGCGGAACTAACACAGATACGCAGTATTTT
TRBD2 | NA | TRBJ2-7 | TRBV19 | CASSPGRGRSYKQYF | TGTGCCAGTAGCCCCGGGAGGGGCAGGTCCTACAAGCAGTACTTC
NA | NA | TRBJ1-3 | TRBV2 | CASSEFGGRGNTIYF | TGTGCCAGCAGTGAGTTCGGGGGACGAGGAAACACCATATATTTT
TRBD1 | NA | TRBJ1-1 | TRBV18 | CASSPPTGVETEAFF | TGTGCCAGCTCACCACCGACAGGGGTGGAAACTGAAGCTTTCTTT
TRBD1 | NA | TRBJ2-1 | TRBV15 | CATSDTTGGLNNEQFF | TGTGCCACCAGCGATACGACAGGGGGACTTAACAATGAGCAGTTCTTC
NA | few | TRBJ2-7 | TRBV2 | CASSLGYSYEQYF | TGTGCCAGCAGCTTGGGTTACTCCTACGAGCAGTACTTC
NA | NA | TRBJ1-1 | TRBV3-1/TRBV3-2 | CASSQGFRLEAFF | TGTGCCAGCAGCCAAGGTTTTAGGCTTGAAGCTTTCTTT
NA | NA | TRBJ1-1 | TRBV10-3 | CAISSDGLNTEAFF | TGTGCCATCAGTTCGGACGGCCTGAACACTGAAGCTTTCTTT
TRBD1 | NA | TRBJ1-2 | TRBV7-3 | CASSLTPPDRGRGYTF | TGTGCCAGCAGCTTAACGCCCCCAGACAGGGGCCGTGGCTACACCTTC
TRBD1 | NA | TRBJ1-5 | TRBV13 | CASSLGQGVQPQHF | TGTGCCAGCAGCTTAGGCCAGGGGGTGCAGCCCCAGCATTTT
NA | once | TRBJ2-3 | TRBV10-1 | CASSVASAADTQYF | TGCGCCAGCAGTGTTGCTAGCGCAGCAGATACGCAGTATTTT